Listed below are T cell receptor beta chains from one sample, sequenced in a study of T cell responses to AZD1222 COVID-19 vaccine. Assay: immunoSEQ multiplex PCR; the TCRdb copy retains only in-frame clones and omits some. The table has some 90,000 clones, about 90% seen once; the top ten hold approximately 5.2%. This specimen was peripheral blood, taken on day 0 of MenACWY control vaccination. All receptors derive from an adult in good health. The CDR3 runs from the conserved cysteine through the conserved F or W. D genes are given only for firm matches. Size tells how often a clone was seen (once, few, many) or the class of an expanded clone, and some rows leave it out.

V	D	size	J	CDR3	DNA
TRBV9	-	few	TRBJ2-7	CASSPSPRGAEQYF	TGTGCCAGCAGCCCCTCACCTAGGGGTGCCGAGCAGTACTTC
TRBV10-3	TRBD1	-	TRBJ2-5	CAIRGQPQETQYF	TGTGCCATCAGGGGACAGCCACAAGAGACCCAGTACTTC
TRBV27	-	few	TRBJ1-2	CASSSTAPHYGYTF	TGTGCCAGCAGTTCTACAGCACCTCACTATGGCTACACCTTC
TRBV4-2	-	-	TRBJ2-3	CASSQAPQPSGSTDTQYF	TGTGCCAGCAGCCAAGCCCCACAGCCGAGCGGAAGCACAGATACGCAGTATTTT
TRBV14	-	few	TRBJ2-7	CASSDRAHEQYF	TGTGCCAGCAGCGACCGGGCCCACGAGCAGTACTTC
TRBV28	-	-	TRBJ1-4	CASSLAQGSNEKLFF	TGTGCCAGCAGTCTAGCACAGGGATCTAATGAAAAACTGTTTTTT
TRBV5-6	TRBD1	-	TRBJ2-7	CASSSDRGATYEQYF	TGTGCCAGCAGTTCTGACAGGGGGGCCACCTACGAGCAGTACTTC
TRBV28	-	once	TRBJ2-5	CASNSGQRAQETQYF	TGTGCCAGCAACTCGGGACAGCGGGCACAAGAGACCCAGTACTTC
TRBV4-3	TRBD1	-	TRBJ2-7	CASSQDRGPYEQYF	TGCGCCAGCAGCCAGGACAGGGGGCCCTACGAGCAGTACTTC
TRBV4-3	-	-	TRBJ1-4	CASSQDPQGRNEKLFF	TGCGCCAGCAGCCAAGATCCCCAGGGGCGTAATGAAAAACTGTTTTTT
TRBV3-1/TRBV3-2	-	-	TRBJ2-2	CASHLSLGGTGELFF	TGTGCCAGCCACTTGTCATTGGGGGGAACCGGGGAGCTGTTTTTT
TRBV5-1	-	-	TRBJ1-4	CASSKAGLAGEKLFF	TGCGCCAGCAGCAAGGCCGGCCTAGCTGGGGAAAAACTGTTTTTT
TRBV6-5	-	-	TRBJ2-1	CASRRQAWGNNEQFF	TGTGCCAGCAGACGGCAGGCTTGGGGGAACAATGAGCAGTTCTTC
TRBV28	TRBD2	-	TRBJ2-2	CASRTIAGGNTGELFF	TGTGCCAGCAGGACTATAGCGGGGGGTAACACCGGGGAGCTGTTTTTT
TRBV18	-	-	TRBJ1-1	CASSPRAMEQMNTEAFF	TGTGCCAGCTCACCACGGGCCATGGAACAGATGAACACTGAAGCTTTCTTT
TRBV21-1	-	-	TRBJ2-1	CASSKRTSGEIYNEQFF	TGTGCCAGCAGCAAGAGGACTAGCGGGGAAATTTACAATGAGCAGTTCTTC
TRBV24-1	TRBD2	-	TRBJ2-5	CATGRGALGEETQYF	TGTGCCACCGGGCGGGGGGCCCTTGGGGAAGAGACCCAGTACTTC
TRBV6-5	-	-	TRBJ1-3	CASSYGRTSGNTIYF	TGTGCCAGCAGTTATGGACGGACTTCTGGAAACACCATATATTTT
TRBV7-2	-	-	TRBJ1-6	CASSLVKWSPLHF	TGTGCCAGCAGCTTAGTAAAGTGGTCACCCCTCCACTTT
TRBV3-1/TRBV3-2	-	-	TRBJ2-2	CASSQDLPGTGELFF	TGTGCCAGCAGCCAAGATCTCCCGGGCACCGGGGAGCTGTTTTTT
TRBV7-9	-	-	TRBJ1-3	CASSFLPTSGNTIYF	TGTGCCAGCAGCTTTCTTCCGACATCCGGAAACACCATATATTTT
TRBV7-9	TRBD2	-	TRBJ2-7	CASSPPGTSGTYEQYF	TGTGCCAGCAGCCCCCCCGGGACTAGCGGGACCTACGAGCAGTACTTC
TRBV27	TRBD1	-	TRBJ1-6	CASSRPHRGHSPLHF	TGTGCCAGCAGCCGCCCGCACAGGGGTCATTCACCCCTCCACTTT
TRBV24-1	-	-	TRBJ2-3	CATSDRRSVDTQYF	TGTGCCACCAGTGACCGAAGGTCCGTCGATACGCAGTATTTT
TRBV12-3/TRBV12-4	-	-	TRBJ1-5	CASSWGAGQPQHF	TGTGCCAGCAGCTGGGGGGCCGGTCAGCCCCAGCATTTT
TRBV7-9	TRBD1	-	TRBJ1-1	CASSRPGTGNTEAFF	TGTGCCAGCAGCCGCCCCGGGACAGGGAACACTGAAGCTTTCTTT
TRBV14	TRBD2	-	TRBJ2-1	CASSPSGGGYNEQFF	TGTGCCAGCAGCCCGAGCGGGGGAGGCTACAATGAGCAGTTCTTC
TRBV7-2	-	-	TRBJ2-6	CASSWSGPLDGANVLTF	TGTGCCAGCAGCTGGAGCGGCCCTCTCGACGGGGCCAACGTCCTGACTTTC
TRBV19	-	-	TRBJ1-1	CASSIDSGAAAEAFF	TGTGCCAGTAGTATAGATTCGGGGGCGGCGGCTGAAGCTTTCTTT
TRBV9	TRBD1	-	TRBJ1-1	CASSVGIYRGENTEAFF	TGTGCCAGCAGCGTAGGGATTTACAGGGGCGAGAACACTGAAGCTTTCTTT
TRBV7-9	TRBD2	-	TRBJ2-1	CASSLVGGSSNEQFF	TGTGCCAGCAGCTTAGTGGGCGGGAGTTCAAATGAGCAGTTCTTC
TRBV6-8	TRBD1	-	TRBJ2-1	CASGTVFSYNEQFF	TGTGCCAGCGGGACAGTTTTCTCCTACAATGAGCAGTTCTTC
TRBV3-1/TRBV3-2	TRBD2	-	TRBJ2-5	CASRLLAGGRGQETQYF	TGTGCCAGCAGGCTACTAGCGGGAGGGCGGGGGCAAGAGACCCAGTACTTC